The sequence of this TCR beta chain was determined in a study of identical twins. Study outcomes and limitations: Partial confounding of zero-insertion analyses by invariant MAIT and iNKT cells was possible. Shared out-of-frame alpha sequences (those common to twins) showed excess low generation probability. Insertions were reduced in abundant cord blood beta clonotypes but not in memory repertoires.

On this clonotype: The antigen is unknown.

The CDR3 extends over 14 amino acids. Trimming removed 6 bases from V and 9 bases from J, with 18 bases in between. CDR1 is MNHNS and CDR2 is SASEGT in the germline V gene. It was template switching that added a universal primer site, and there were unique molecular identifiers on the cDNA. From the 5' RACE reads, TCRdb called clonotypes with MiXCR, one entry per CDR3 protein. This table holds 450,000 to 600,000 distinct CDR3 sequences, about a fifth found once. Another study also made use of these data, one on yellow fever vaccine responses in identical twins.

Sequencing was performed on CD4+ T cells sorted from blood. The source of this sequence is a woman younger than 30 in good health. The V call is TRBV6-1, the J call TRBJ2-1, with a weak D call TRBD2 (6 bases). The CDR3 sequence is CASSPSVGGGEQFF. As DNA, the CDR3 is TGTGCCAGCAGCCCTTCGGTGGGGGGTGGTGAGCAGTTCTTC.